These T cell receptor beta chains were read from a single sample in a study of neurological immune-mediated disorders. TCRdb ran MiXCR on the 5' RACE reads and lists one entry per CDR3 protein. The sample shows about 59,000 distinct CDR3 sequences, about 25% of them seen only once. The sequencing sample was made of PBMCs. These receptors were taken from a man aged 55 to 69 with HTLV-1-associated myelopathy (HAM/TSP). CDR3s include the opening cysteine and the closing phenylalanine or tryptophan. The order of the fields is D gene, clone size, V gene, J gene, CDR3 DNA, CDR3 protein. A D gene is named only where the DNA matches it firmly. Only some rows state a clone size, as once, few, many or a class for expanded clones.

TRBD2,many,TRBV20-1,TRBJ2-7,TGCAGTGCCACAAAGGGACTAGCGTCAAACGAGCAGTACTTC,CSATKGLASNEQYF
NA,many,TRBV20-1,TRBJ1-5,TGCAGTGCTCTTCGTGGGGGCGCGAATCAGCCCCAGCATTTT,CSALRGGANQPQHF
TRBD1,few,TRBV5-6,TRBJ2-3,TGTGCCAGCAGCCCGGGAGGACAGGGGGCGCCCGATACGCAGTATTTT,CASSPGGQGAPDTQYF
TRBD2,few,TRBV20-1,TRBJ2-4,TGCAGTGCTGGACTGGGACTAGTGGCCAAAAACATTCAGTACTTC,CSAGLGLVAKNIQYF
NA,NA,TRBV29-1,TRBJ2-5,TGCAGCGTTGAAGCCAGCCAAGAGACCCAGTACTTC,CSVEASQETQYF
NA,many,TRBV20-1,TRBJ1-2,TGCAGTGCTAAAAACTATGGCTACACCTTC,CSAKNYGYTF
NA,many,TRBV27,TRBJ1-5,TGTGCCAGCAGTTTATCAAGAGGGCAGCCAAGGGCCCAGCATTTT,CASSLSRGQPRAQHF
NA,NA,TRBV29-1,TRBJ1-1,TGCAGCGTATACATGATCGGGAGGCCGAACACTGAAGCTTTCTTT,CSVYMIGRPNTEAFF
NA,medium-sized,TRBV5-6,TRBJ1-3,TGTGCCAGCAGCCCCAGACGGGGAGGCTCTGGAAACACCATATATTTT,CASSPRRGGSGNTIYF
TRBD1,many,TRBV11-2,TRBJ2-6,TGTGCCAGCAGCGGGTACAGGGGGGTTGGGGCCAACGTCCTGACTTTC,CASSGYRGVGANVLTF
TRBD1,few,TRBV20-1,TRBJ2-7,TGCAGTGCTAGTTCCGGCCCTCGGACAGGGGGCGACGAGCAGTACTTC,CSASSGPRTGGDEQYF
TRBD1,NA,TRBV6-5,TRBJ2-3,TGTGCCAGCAGTCGGACTGCGACAGGGATTAGCACAGATACGCAGTATTTT,CASSRTATGISTDTQYF
TRBD1,NA,TRBV5-1,TRBJ2-7,TGCGCCAGCAGCCCAAGGACAGGGAAGGAGCAGTACTTC,CASSPRTGKEQYF
TRBD1,many,TRBV3-1,TRBJ2-7,TGTGCCAGCAGCCAAGTATCGGGTCACAGGGGCTACGAGCAGTACTTC,CASSQVSGHRGYEQYF
NA,many,TRBV20-1,TRBJ2-4,TGCAGTGCCGCAAGACAGTCATCCGTGGCCAAAAACATTCAGTACTTC,CSAARQSSVAKNIQYF
TRBD2,many,TRBV20-1,TRBJ2-7,TGCAGTGCTAGCTTAGCGGGAGCGTGGGAGCAGTACTTC,CSASLAGAWEQYF